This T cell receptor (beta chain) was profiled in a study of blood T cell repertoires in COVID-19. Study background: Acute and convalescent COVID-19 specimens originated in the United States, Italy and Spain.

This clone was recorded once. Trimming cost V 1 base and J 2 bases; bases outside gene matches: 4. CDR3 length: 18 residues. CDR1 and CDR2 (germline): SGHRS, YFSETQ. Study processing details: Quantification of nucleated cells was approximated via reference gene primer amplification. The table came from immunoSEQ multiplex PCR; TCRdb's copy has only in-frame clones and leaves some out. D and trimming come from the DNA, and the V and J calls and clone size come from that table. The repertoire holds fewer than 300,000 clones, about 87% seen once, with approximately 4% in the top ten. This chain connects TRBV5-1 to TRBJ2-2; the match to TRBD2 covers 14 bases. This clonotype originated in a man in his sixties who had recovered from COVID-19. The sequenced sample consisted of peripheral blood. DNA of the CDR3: TGCGCCAGCAGCTTGAGGGGACTAGCGGGGGCCAACACCGGGGAGCTGTTTTTT. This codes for CASSLRGLAGANTGELFF.